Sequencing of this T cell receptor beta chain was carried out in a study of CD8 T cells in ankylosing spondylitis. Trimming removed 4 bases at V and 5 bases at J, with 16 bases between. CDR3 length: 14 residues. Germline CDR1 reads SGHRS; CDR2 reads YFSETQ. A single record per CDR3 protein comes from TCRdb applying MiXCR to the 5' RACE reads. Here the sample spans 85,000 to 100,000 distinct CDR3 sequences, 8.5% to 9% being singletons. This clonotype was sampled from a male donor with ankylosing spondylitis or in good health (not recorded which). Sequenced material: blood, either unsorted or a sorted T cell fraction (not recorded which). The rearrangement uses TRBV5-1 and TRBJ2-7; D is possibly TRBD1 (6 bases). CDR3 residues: CASSATGIPHEQYF. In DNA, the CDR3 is TGCGCCAGCAGCGCGACAGGTATTCCCCACGAGCAGTACTTC.